Listed here are 14 T cell receptor beta chains from one sample, sequenced in a study of T-cell memory formation after mild COVID-19 (dated by TCRdb to about 2021). The protocol used for the library was 5' RACE. Sequencer: Illumina NovaSeq 6000. Through fastp at Q25 and MiXCR, TCRdb rebuilt clones from the public reads, retaining in-frame beta chains. Rows matching on CDR3 protein sequence are summarized as one entry with the most common DNA and genes. The sample table holds about 560,000 distinct CDR3 sequences, of which approximately 18% were seen once. About 12% of the sample goes to the ten largest clones. The specimen sequenced was PBMCs or a T cell subset sorted from them (not recorded which). These receptors were obtained from an adult woman who had mild COVID-19 (a few samples of this study predate the infection). The sample titles of this study are shuffled in the database, so cell type and time point are left out; the donor was told from shared clones.

This clonotype was found a few times. The chain recombines TRBV9 with TRBJ2-2; 7 positions agree with TRBD2. CDR3 length equals 15 residues. Germline CDR1 and CDR2: SGDLS and YYNGEE. Unmatched junction bases numbered 8, after V lost 4 bases and J lost 5 bases. CDR3 nucleotides: TGTGCCAGCAGCCTCCGGGACTACTCGACCGGGGAGCTGTTTTTT. This codes for CASSLRDYSTGELFF. Using reference TRBV9 and TRBJ2-2 for the parts outside the CDR3, the full variable domain is DSGVTQTPKHLITATGQRVTLRCSPRSGDLSVYWYQQSLDQGLQFLIQYYNGEERAKGNILERFSAQQFPDLHSELNLSSLELGDSALYFCASSLRDYSTGELFFGEGSRLTVL.

The J gene is TRBJ1-1, the V gene TRBV20-1; 7 bases match TRBD1. This CDR3 has 13 amino acids. CDR1 and CDR2 (germline): DFQATT, SNEGSKA (reference sequence). The V gene end was trimmed by 6 bases and the J gene end by 5 bases; junction bases not matched to a gene: 9. CDR3 nucleotide sequence: TGCAGTGCCGGGCAGGGGGTGGAGACTGAAGCTTTCTTT. This gives the protein CSAGQGVETEAFF.

V gene TRBV12-3 or TRBV12-4 combines with J gene TRBJ2-3; D gene unclear. This CDR3 is 16 amino acids long. The V end was cut by 6 bases, the J end by 6 bases, with 22 bases between. The CDR3 bases are TGTGCCAGCAGCCGCGTCGCCCTGTTAGGAAGGGATACGCAGTATTTT. Translating it yields CASSRVALLGRDTQYF.

This clonotype was observed a handful of times. This chain links TRBV3-1 with TRBJ1-2; no firm D call. This CDR3 is 13 amino acids long. Germline V gene lookup returns CDR1 LGHDT and CDR2 YNNKEL (reference sequence). V lost 6 bases and J 4 bases, leaving 12 bases between the germline ends. CDR3 DNA sequence: TGTGCCAGCAGACGAGGGTTTGGCTATGGCTACACCTTC. It yields the protein CASRRGFGYGYTF.

The chain carries TRBV7-8 and TRBJ2-2, with 7 positions matching TRBD1. CDR3 length equals 13 residues. Germline V gene sequence: CDR1 SGHVS, CDR2 FQNEAQ. Trimming removed 5 bases from V and 6 bases from J; junction bases left unmatched: 3. CDR3: CASSATGAGELFF. The CDR3, as DNA: TGTGCCAGCAGCGCTACAGGGGCCGGGGAGCTGTTTTTT.

J is TRBJ1-1 and V is TRBV24-1, with unresolved D. The CDR3 is 12 amino acids. Between the trimmed V and J ends, which lost 5 bases and 10 bases, there was a span of 13 bases. Germline V gene data show CDR1 as KGHDR and CDR2 as SFDVKD. The CDR3, as DNA: TGTGCCACCAGTGCCGGTAGGAAGGGAGCTTTCTTT. Encoded protein: CATSAGRKGAFF.

This sequence joins TRBV24-1 and TRBJ2-1; D is unresolved. The CDR3 sequence is 12 residues long. The ends were cut back, 4 bases at V and 9 bases at J, with 9 bases in the middle. Germline V gene sequence: CDR1 KGHDR, CDR2 SFDVKD. The CDR3 is CATSEYYGEQFF. The CDR3 nucleotides read TGTGCCACCAGTGAATACTACGGTGAGCAGTTCTTC.

This clonotype was counted between two and nine times. The chain couples TRBV3-1 to TRBJ2-1; no definite D call. The CDR3 runs 14 residues. Per the germline V gene, CDR1 is LGHDT and CDR2 is YNNKEL (reference sequence). The V and J ends lost 1 base and 8 bases respectively, with 12 bases between them. CDR3 in amino acids: CASSQARFGDEQFF. CDR3 DNA sequence: TGTGCCAGCAGCCAAGCCAGGTTTGGCGATGAGCAGTTCTTC.

This clonotype has only a few counts. J is TRBJ2-5 and V is TRBV15; possibly TRBD2 for D (5 bases). The CDR3 extends over 13 amino acids. Trimming removed 5 bases from V and 0 bases from J, with 7 bases in between. CDR1 and CDR2 (germline): LNHNV, YYDKDF (reference sequence). Here the CDR3 reads CATSGLYQETQYF. The CDR3 DNA reads TGTGCCACCAGCGGACTCTACCAAGAGACCCAGTACTTC.

V gene TRBV20-1 combines with J gene TRBJ2-7; no definite D call. Trimming took off 4 bases at V and 0 bases at J, with 13 bases between the two ends. The germline CDR1 and CDR2 sequences are DFQATT and SNEGSKA (reference sequence). This CDR3 region has 14 residues. Here the CDR3 DNA reads TGCAGTGCTATGGTCCCCTTCAGCTCCTACGAGCAGTACTTC. It encodes CSAMVPFSSYEQYF.

This chain joins TRBV12-3 or TRBV12-4 and TRBJ2-1; 11 bases fit TRBD2. CDR3 size: 16 residues. The J segment lost 5 bases and the V segment lost 6 bases, leaving 9 bases of the junction unmatched. CDR3 in amino acids: CASRKEGLADHNEQFF. For the CDR3, the DNA is TGTGCCAGCAGAAAAGAGGGACTAGCGGACCACAATGAGCAGTTCTTC.

This clonotype was found a few times. This chain joins TRBV7-3 and TRBJ1-2; perhaps TRBD1 as D (6 bases). Germline V gene lookup returns CDR1 SGHTA and CDR2 FQGTGA. The CDR3 has 16 amino acids. V was pared by 5 bases and J by 4 bases, with 20 bases between. The CDR3 nucleotides read TGTGCCAGCAGCCAGATCCCAGGGGCCCCCGGCTATGGCTACACCTTC. Its translation: CASSQIPGAPGYGYTF.

This clonotype was found a few times. The rearrangement uses TRBV6-5 and TRBJ2-1; possibly TRBD2 for D (6 bases). This CDR3 has 16 amino acids. V shed 0 bases and J shed 4 bases, with 13 bases lying between them. CDR1 is MNHEY, CDR2 SVGAGI, per germline. The CDR3 DNA reads as TGTGCCAGCAGTTACTCCCGACTAGGGGTATACAATGAGCAGTTCTTC. It translates to CASSYSRLGVYNEQFF.

This clonotype was counted a few times. The CDR3 coding sequence is TGTGCCAGCAGTATTGGTCGGACAGAGGTTGAAGCTTTCTTT. Translated: CASSIGRTEVEAFF. The rearrangement links TRBV12-3 or TRBV12-4 to TRBJ1-1, with a weak D call TRBD1 (6 bases). This CDR3 comprises 14 residues. Trimming removed 5 bases from V and 7 bases from J, with 17 bases in between.